The 9 T cell receptor beta chains below all came from one sample that was sequenced in a study of blood T cells in healthy people across ages. Primers used in a second PCR of roughly 6 to 11 cycles were a sample-barcoded 5' primer and a J-beta primer mix. TCRdb passed the 5' RACE reads through MiXCR, listing each CDR3 protein once. The sample has roughly 1.9 million distinct CDR3 sequences; roughly 43% are singletons. Sequenced: blood. These receptors originate from a human donor in good health.

Turning to this clonotype: At one end, the junction sequence differs from germline, possibly due to a read error. This chain joins TRBV14 and TRBJ2-1; TRBD1 matches 9 bases. Germline V gene lookup returns CDR1 SGHDN and CDR2 FVKESK. The CDR3 runs 18 residues. The CDR3 sequence: CASSQLTGGAGTYNEQFF. The CDR3 DNA sequence: TGCGCCAGCAGCCAATTAACAGGGGGCGCCGGCACCTACAATGAGCAGTTCTTC.

This clonotype has a handful of counts. The V gene is TRBV2, the J gene TRBJ2-1; TRBD1 agrees at 9 bases. This CDR3 is built from 12 residues. Germline V gene data show CDR1 as SNHLY and CDR2 as FYNNEI. Unmatched junction bases numbered 3, after V lost 6 bases and J lost 9 bases. The CDR3 region is CASRPTGGEQFF. The CDR3 coding sequence is TGTGCCAGCAGGCCGACAGGGGGTGAGCAGTTCTTC.

J is TRBJ2-3 and V is TRBV7-2; 15 bases match TRBD2. The germline CDR1 and CDR2 sequences are SGHTA and FQGNSA. The CDR3 runs 17 residues. Unmatched junction bases numbered 10, after V lost 4 bases and J lost 8 bases. The CDR3 DNA reads as TGTGCCAGCAGCTCCGGACTAGCGGGGGGGTCAACTGGTACGCAGTATTTT. Translation: CASSSGLAGGSTGTQYF. Filled out from reference TRBV7-2 and TRBJ2-3, the complete variable domain reads GAGVSQSPSNKVTEKGKDVELRCDPISGHTALYWYRQSLGQGLEFLIYFQGNSAPDKSGLPSDRFSAERTGGSVSTLTIQRTQQEDSAVYLCASSSGLAGGSTGTQYFGPGTRLTVL.

This clonotype has more than one count but fewer than ten. V gene TRBV4-1 combines with J gene TRBJ2-7; the match to TRBD2 covers 7 bases. Losses at the gene ends were 0 bases for V and 0 bases for J; bases not matched to a gene: 11. Germline lookup yields CDR1 MGHRA and CDR2 YSYEKL. The CDR3 loop spans 18 amino acids. CDR3 sequence (DNA): TGCGCCAGCAGCCAAGATCCGCCTAGCGGAGCGAGCTCCTACGAGCAGTACTTC. Amino acid sequence: CASSQDPPSGASSYEQYF.

Many counts were recorded for this clonotype. The chain recombines TRBV29-1 with TRBJ2-3, with D perhaps given as TRBD1 or TRBD2 (6 bases each). The V gene lost 0 bases and the J gene lost 2 bases, with 15 bases spanning the gap. Per germline, CDR1 SQVTM and CDR2 ANQGSEA. The CDR3 covers 16 residues. CDR3 in amino acids: CSVEDTGASYTDTQYF. CDR3 nucleotide sequence: TGCAGCGTTGAAGATACGGGGGCTTCTTACACAGATACGCAGTATTTT.

To note about this clonotype: The junction departs from germline at one end; a sequencing error may be responsible. This chain uses TRBV12-3 or TRBV12-4 with TRBJ1-2; D is unclear. The CDR3 has 12 amino acids. As DNA, the CDR3 is TGTGCCAGCAGTTTGGGAGGGTATGACTACACCTTC. This translates into CASSLGGYDYTF.

This clonotype has just one count. At one end, the junction sequence differs from germline, possibly due to a read error. The chain employs TRBV15 and TRBJ2-1; D unresolved. Germline CDR1 is LNHNV and CDR2 is YYDKDF (reference sequence). This CDR3 spans 15 amino acids. This CDR3 is CATSRDILVPNGQFF. The CDR3 DNA is TGTGCCACCAGCAGAGATATTTTAGTGCCCAATGGGCAGTTCTTC.

This clonotype has only a few counts. The chain carries TRBV29-1 and TRBJ2-7; 9 bases fit TRBD2. Germline values: CDR1 SQVTM, CDR2 ANQGSEA. This CDR3 has 14 residues. With 4 bases clipped from V and 3 bases from J, the junction kept 7 bases outside the gene matches. The CDR3 loop reads CSVGMRGGIYEQYF. Here the CDR3 DNA reads TGCAGCGTTGGGATGCGGGGGGGGATCTACGAGCAGTACTTC.

Only a few counts were recorded for this clonotype. This chain uses TRBV11-2 with TRBJ1-2; 12 bases line up with TRBD1. In germline, CDR1 is SGHAT, CDR2 FQNNGV. The CDR3 extends over 19 amino acids. J was trimmed by 6 bases and V by 6 bases; bases with no gene match: 20. Written as DNA, the CDR3 is TGTGCCAGCAGTCCCATTGTTCGTCGGGACAGGGGGCTGGTGCATGGCTACACCTTC. This gives the protein CASSPIVRRDRGLVHGYTF.